Listed below are T cell receptor beta chains from one sample, sequenced in a study of blood T cells in healthy people across ages. TCRdb ran MiXCR on the 5' RACE reads and lists one entry per CDR3 protein. The repertoire consists of approximately 400,000 distinct CDR3 sequences, with approximately 52% occurring once and the leading ten covering about 54%. Sequenced input: blood. The receptors were gathered from a man between 60 and 75 years old in good health. Both conserved end residues are part of each CDR3. D genes are given only for firm matches. The listing skips clone size in some rows; elsewhere it reads once, few, many or a size class.

clone size	J gene	D gene	V gene	CDR3 protein	CDR3 DNA
NA	TRBJ2-3	NA	TRBV5-5	CASSSYSTDTQYF	TGTGCCAGCAGCTCATACAGCACAGATACGCAGTATTTT
NA	TRBJ1-6	NA	TRBV20-1	CSARGTEAGNSPLHF	TGCAGTGCTAGAGGGACCGAGGCTGGTAATTCACCCCTCCACTTT
NA	TRBJ2-3	NA	TRBV7-3	CASSSKGEGGTRGTDTQYF	TGTGCCAGCAGCTCTAAAGGGGAGGGGGGTACTCGGGGCACAGATACGCAGTATTTT
NA	TRBJ1-5	TRBD1	TRBV24-1	CATSETGPGQSNQPQHF	TGTGCCACCAGTGAGACAGGGCCGGGACAGAGCAATCAGCCCCAGCATTTT
NA	TRBJ2-5	TRBD1	TRBV6-2/TRBV6-3	CASSYLGQGLETQYF	TGTGCCAGCAGTTACCTAGGACAGGGGCTAGAGACCCAGTACTTC
NA	TRBJ2-3	NA	TRBV7-9	CASSQDRGADTQYF	TGCGCCAGCAGCCAAGATCGAGGCGCAGATACGCAGTATTTT
NA	TRBJ2-6	NA	TRBV6-2/TRBV6-3	CASSRGGTFSGANVLTF	TGCGCCAGCAGTAGGGGCGGGACGTTCTCTGGGGCCAACGTCCTGACTTTC
NA	TRBJ1-1	NA	TRBV4-1	CASSSGPVNTEAFF	TGCGCCAGCAGCTCCGGACCTGTTAACACTGAAGCTTTCTTT
NA	TRBJ2-3	TRBD2	TRBV19	CASSPPGTSGDSSTDTQYF	TGTGCCAGTAGTCCGCCCGGGACTAGCGGGGACTCTAGCACAGATACGCAGTATTTT
NA	TRBJ2-7	TRBD1	TRBV7-9	CASSSAGGRNEQYF	TGTGCCAGCAGCTCCGCAGGGGGCAGGAACGAGCAGTACTTC
few	TRBJ2-7	TRBD2	TRBV6-5	CASSLTSGTYNEQYF	TGTGCCAGCAGTCTGACTAGCGGGACCTACAATGAGCAGTACTTC
NA	TRBJ1-2	NA	TRBV7-2	CASSLDQGRGGYTF	TGTGCCAGCAGCTTAGATCAGGGGCGTGGTGGCTACACCTTC
NA	TRBJ2-1	TRBD2	TRBV6-2/TRBV6-3	CASGEGGWNEQFF	TGTGCCAGCGGGGAGGGAGGGTGGAATGAGCAGTTCTTC
NA	TRBJ1-6	NA	TRBV6-5	CASSARVSPLHF	TGTGCCAGCAGTGCCAGGGTTTCACCCCTCCACTTT
NA	TRBJ2-7	TRBD1	TRBV7-2	CASSLGGTGAYEQYF	TGTGCCAGCAGCTTAGGGGGGACAGGGGCCTACGAGCAGTACTTC
NA	TRBJ2-3	TRBD2	TRBV7-2	CASGPSGPSTDTQYF	TGTGCCAGCGGCCCTAGCGGTCCGAGCACAGATACGCAGTATTTT
NA	TRBJ2-3	NA	TRBV18	CASSPPAGATDTQYF	TGTGCCAGCTCACCACCAGCAGGAGCCACAGATACGCAGTATTTT
few	TRBJ2-1	NA	TRBV7-2	CASSFYNPNEQFF	TGTGCCAGCAGCTTTTACAATCCCAATGAGCAGTTCTTC
NA	TRBJ2-5	NA	TRBV5-1	CASSLVSNQETQYF	TGCGCCAGCAGCTTGGTGTCAAACCAAGAGACCCAGTACTTC
few	TRBJ1-6	TRBD1	TRBV27	CASARTGLGSPLHF	TGTGCCAGCGCCCGGACAGGGCTGGGTTCACCCCTCCACTTT
NA	TRBJ2-2	NA	TRBV3-1	CASSQEAGQGTYTGELFF	TGTGCCAGCAGCCAAGAGGCCGGGCAGGGGACTTACACCGGGGAGCTGTTTTTT
many	TRBJ2-5	NA	TRBV7-2	CASSASPGETQYF	TGTGCCAGCAGCGCCTCCCCGGGGGAGACCCAGTACTTC
once	TRBJ1-4	TRBD1	TRBV12-3/TRBV12-4	CASTPGQGNEELFF	TGTGCCAGCACCCCGGGACAGGGTAATGAAGAACTGTTTTTT
few	TRBJ1-4	TRBD1	TRBV18	CASSPPGQDFNEKLFF	TGTGCCAGCTCACCACCGGGACAGGATTTTAATGAAAAACTGTTTTTT
few	TRBJ1-1	NA	TRBV29-1	CSVFIGLGNEAFF	TGCAGCGTTTTCATCGGTTTGGGGAATGAAGCTTTCTTT
NA	TRBJ1-2	NA	TRBV28	CAGSVRGSWFGYTF	TGTGCCGGCAGCGTACGGGGGAGTTGGTTTGGCTACACCTTC
NA	TRBJ2-7	NA	TRBV20-1	CSTRPSTEQYF	TGCAGTACTAGACCTAGCACGGAGCAGTACTTC
many	TRBJ2-5	NA	TRBV7-2	CASSRQAGRLQETQYF	TGTGCCAGCAGCAGACAGGCGGGACGGTTACAAGAGACCCAGTACTTC
NA	TRBJ2-3	TRBD2	TRBV11-2	CASSPRIAGSPPYF	TGTGCCAGCAGCCCCCGGATAGCGGGGTCCCCTCCGTATTTT
NA	TRBJ1-2	NA	TRBV7-2	CASSWEGISGYTF	TGTGCCAGTAGCTGGGAGGGGATCAGTGGCTACACCTTC
NA	TRBJ2-7	TRBD2	TRBV10-1	CASSTGTSGTYEQYF	TGCGCCAGCAGTACCGGGACTAGCGGTACCTACGAGCAGTACTTC
NA	TRBJ2-1	TRBD2	TRBV10-2	CASSDSTSGKDEQFF	TGCGCCAGCAGTGATTCGACTAGCGGGAAGGATGAGCAGTTCTTC
NA	TRBJ2-7	NA	TRBV29-1	CSVETDSHYEQYF	TGCAGCGTTGAGACGGACAGCCACTACGAGCAGTACTTC
once	TRBJ1-1	NA	TRBV4-1	CASSQTGTGFEAFF	TGCGCCAGCAGCCAGACCGGGACCGGGTTTGAAGCTTTCTTT
NA	TRBJ2-2	NA	TRBV7-2	CASSLKNTGELFF	TGTGCCAGCAGCTTAAAAAACACCGGGGAGCTGTTTTTT
many	TRBJ2-1	TRBD1	TRBV6-6	CASSFRGTGGNEQFF	TGTGCCAGCAGTTTCAGGGGGACCGGTGGCAATGAGCAGTTCTTC
NA	TRBJ2-4	TRBD1	TRBV20-1	CSATRRDRKNIQYF	TGCAGTGCCACTCGCCGGGACAGAAAAAACATTCAGTACTTC
NA	TRBJ2-1	TRBD1	TRBV24-1	CATSDPGQGPSGQFF	TGTGCCACCAGTGACCCGGGACAGGGCCCTTCTGGGCAGTTCTTC
few	TRBJ2-5	NA	TRBV7-2	CASSLQWGGETQYF	TGTGCCAGCAGCTTACAATGGGGCGGAGAGACCCAGTACTTC
few	TRBJ2-3	NA	TRBV12-3/TRBV12-4	CASSPRAARGEDTQYF	TGTGCCAGCAGCCCCCGGGCCGCGCGGGGTGAAGATACGCAGTATTTT
NA	TRBJ1-1	NA	TRBV5-1	CASSLDGVGGTEAFF	TGCGCCAGCAGCTTGGATGGTGTGGGGGGCACTGAAGCTTTCTTT
NA	TRBJ2-3	TRBD1	TRBV28	CASSSRGLTDTQYF	TGTGCCAGCAGTTCCAGGGGGCTAACAGATACGCAGTATTTT
NA	TRBJ2-7	NA	TRBV28	CASSRTGPFTYEQYF	TGTGCCAGCAGCCGAACGGGACCCTTCACCTACGAGCAGTACTTC
once	TRBJ1-1	NA	TRBV4-2	CASSRPEGFGATEAFF	TGTGCCAGCAGCCGGCCCGAGGGGTTCGGGGCCACTGAAGCTTTCTTT
NA	TRBJ2-7	TRBD2	TRBV10-3	CAISEPAGAYEQYF	TGTGCCATCAGTGAGCCAGCGGGGGCCTACGAGCAGTACTTC
many	TRBJ2-3	NA	TRBV20-1	CSAPTSVGSDTQYF	TGCAGTGCCCCGACTAGTGTGGGTTCAGATACGCAGTATTTT
once	TRBJ2-5	NA	TRBV25-1	CASSPRDGVQETQYF	TGTGCCAGCAGTCCTCGGGACGGGGTCCAAGAGACCCAGTACTTC
NA	TRBJ2-1	TRBD2	TRBV2	CASSASGGTRNEQFF	TGTGCCAGCAGCGCTAGCGGGGGCACGAGGAATGAGCAGTTCTTC
NA	TRBJ2-1	TRBD2	TRBV5-1	CASSLGGLAGAAVEEQFF	TGCGCCAGCAGCTTGGGGGGACTAGCGGGAGCGGCCGTAGAGGAGCAGTTCTTC
NA	TRBJ1-5	NA	TRBV9	CASSVGVHQPQHF	TGTGCCAGCAGCGTAGGGGTTCATCAGCCCCAGCATTTT
few	TRBJ2-3	NA	TRBV6-6	CASSYGGSDTQYF	TGTGCCAGCAGTTACGGTGGGTCGGATACGCAGTATTTT
once	TRBJ2-7	NA	TRBV6-6	CASLRTGGNYEQYF	TGTGCCAGCCTTCGGACGGGGGGCAACTACGAGCAGTACTTC
once	TRBJ2-7	TRBD1	TRBV5-1	CASSPTGQGLYEQYF	TGCGCCAGCAGCCCGACAGGACAGGGTCTCTACGAGCAGTACTTC
NA	TRBJ2-1	NA	TRBV7-2	CASSSIGQASYNEQFF	TGTGCCAGCAGCTCCATCGGACAAGCCTCCTACAATGAGCAGTTCTTC
NA	TRBJ2-3	TRBD2	TRBV7-6	CASSLPAGGNTDTQYF	TGTGCCAGCAGCTTACCTGCCGGGGGGAACACAGATACGCAGTATTTT
NA	TRBJ2-3	TRBD2	TRBV6-5	CASSYPLAGGPVTDTQYF	TGTGCCAGCAGTTACCCCCTCGCGGGGGGGCCAGTTACAGATACGCAGTATTTT
NA	TRBJ2-7	TRBD1	TRBV20-1	CSAGTDYEQYF	TGCAGTGCCGGGACAGACTACGAGCAGTACTTC
few	TRBJ2-3	TRBD2	TRBV5-1	CASSLVGAGGTDTQYF	TGCGCCAGCAGCTTGGTAGGAGCGGGAGGCACAGATACGCAGTATTTT
NA	TRBJ2-5	NA	TRBV20-1	CSAPRTGRRYQETQYF	TGCAGTGCTCCTCGGACGGGACGCCGGTACCAAGAGACCCAGTACTTC
few	TRBJ2-7	TRBD2	TRBV12-3/TRBV12-4	CASSPLPSGGPNEQYF	TGTGCCAGCAGCCCCCTCCCATCGGGGGGGCCTAACGAGCAGTACTTC